What follows is one T cell receptor (beta chain) and its context. Its specificity is not known. The CDR3 loop spans 15 amino acids. Germline lookup yields CDR1 MNHNS and CDR2 SASEGT. Unmatched junction bases numbered 4, after V lost 5 bases and J lost 0 bases. These data originate in a study of STAT5B mutations in CD4+ large granular lymphocyte leukemia. Whole-study results and caveats: Compared with healthy controls (2/35), patient top clones favored TRBV06 (8/27). CD4-sorted patient repertoires seemed more clonal than healthy CD4+ repertoires. Approximately 25% of private leukemic clonotypes occurred rarely in other patients' non-leukemic repertoires.

Profiled with immunoSEQ multiplex PCR; TCRdb holds only in-frame clones, not every one. Here the sample spans roughly 48,000 clones, around 70% being singletons. The receptor's source is a human donor in good health. The gene calls are TRBV6-1 and TRBJ2-5, with 9 bases aligning to TRBD2. The sequencing input was CD4+ T cells from blood buffy coats. Written as DNA, the CDR3 is TGTGCCAGCAGTAGTACTAGCGGGTACCAAGAGACCCAGTACTTC. This encodes CASSSTSGYQETQYF.